The present T cell receptor beta chain was sequenced within a study of Graves' ophthalmopathy and Graves' hyperthyroidism. General study results and limits: Most thyroid clonotypes with frequency above 0.001 were detected in blood too.

Other autoimmune diseases, uncontrolled infections, pregnancy or lactation excluded patients from enrollment. On this clonotype: Its antigen remains unknown.

Amplified TCR beta CDR3 regions were obtained using RNA transcripts as template. A first-round RT-PCR used HTBI primers, followed by a second-round multiplex PCR. TCRdb reprocessed the multiplex PCR reads with MiXCR, giving one entry per CDR3 protein. The sample lists around 600,000 distinct CDR3 sequences, 35% to 45% occurring once. This CDR3 has 16 residues. V lost 2 bases and J lost 5; bases outside the gene matches: 10. Germline lookup yields CDR1 LGHNA and CDR2 YSLEER. The gene calls are TRBV4-3 and TRBJ2-5, with 8 bases aligning to TRBD1. The TCR sequence derives from an adult man with Graves' ophthalmopathy. The sequenced sample consisted of peripheral blood. The CDR3 region is CASSQLFRDRLETQYF. CDR3 in DNA: TGCGCCAGCAGCCAACTTTTCCGGGACAGGCTGGAGACCCAGTACTTC.